These 30 T cell receptor beta chains came from one sample sequenced in a study of identical twins. Each CDR3 protein is one row after TCRdb ran MiXCR on the 5' RACE reads. Of approximately 220,000 distinct CDR3 sequences listed, about 7.5% are singletons. This sample was shared with a second study, whose subject was yellow fever vaccine responses in identical twins.

Sample: memory (CD45RO+) T cells sorted from blood. The origin of the receptors is a woman between 18 and 29 years old in good health.

CDR3 loop: CASRPRQGGYEQYF. CDR3 sequence (DNA): TGTGCCAGCAGGCCCAGACAGGGTGGCTACGAGCAGTACTTC. V and J are TRBV6-1 and TRBJ2-7; 7 bases match TRBD1. Germline values: CDR1 MNHNS, CDR2 SASEGT. This CDR3 has 14 residues. V gave up 6 bases and J gave up 3 bases; unmatched junction bases: 8.

The chain has TRBV18 and TRBJ1-1; possible D gene TRBD1, 6 bases. V was cut by 3 bases and J by 2 bases, with 10 bases left in between. Germline V gives CDR1 KGHSH, CDR2 LQKENI. The CDR3 totals 14 residues. DNA for the CDR3: TGTGCCAGCTCACCGGCGGGGGGCAACACTGAAGCTTTCTTT. Encoded protein: CASSPAGGNTEAFF.

This clonotype was seen many times. V usage is TRBV6-1 and J usage is TRBJ1-1; perhaps TRBD1 as D (6 bases). Germline CDR1 MNHNS, CDR2 SASEGT. Trimming cost V 0 bases and J 8 bases, with 13 bases left between them. This CDR3 contains 14 residues. CDR3 coding DNA: TGTGCCAGCAGTGAAGCGGGGAGGGGGTACGAAGCTTTCTTT. Protein product: CASSEAGRGYEAFF.

This clonotype came up many times. The rearrangement uses TRBV12-3 or TRBV12-4 and TRBJ1-3; tentatively, D is TRBD1 (6 bases). The V end was cut by 7 bases, the J end by 4 bases, with 14 bases between. The CDR3 is 14 residues long. The CDR3 is CASNPTGSGNTIYF. The DNA of the CDR3 is TGTGCCAGCAACCCTACAGGGAGCGGAAACACCATATATTTT.

The sample holds a few counts of this clonotype. The chain couples TRBV5-1 to TRBJ2-7; D could derive from TRBD1 or TRBD2 (5 bases each). Germline V gives CDR1 SGHRS, CDR2 YFSETQ. V lost 1 base and J lost 3, with 8 bases in between. The CDR3 runs to 13 residues. The chain's CDR3 is CASSLLGDYEQYF. As DNA, the CDR3 is TGCGCCAGCAGCTTGTTGGGGGACTACGAGCAGTACTTC. The variable domain in full, with the rest retrieved from reference TRBV5-1 and TRBJ2-7, is KAGVTQTPRYLIKTRGQQVTLSCSPISGHRSVSWYQQTPGQGLQFLFEYFSETQRNKGNFPGRFSGRQFSNSRSEMNVSTLELGDSALYLCASSLLGDYEQYFGPGTRLTVT.

The CDR3 here is CASSRGNTDTQYF. The CDR3 coding sequence is TGTGCCAGCAGCCGAGGGAACACAGATACGCAGTATTTT. The genes are TRBV3-1 and TRBJ2-3; D is perhaps TRBD2 (5 bases). Germline V gene lookup returns CDR1 LGHDT and CDR2 YNNKEL (reference sequence). The CDR3 contains 13 residues. The ends were cut back, 4 bases at V and 2 bases at J, with 7 bases in the middle.

V usage is TRBV4-2 and J usage is TRBJ2-6, with 7 bases that match TRBD1. The CDR3 has 18 residues. J gave up 3 bases and V 2 bases, and 10 bases lay outside the gene matches. Germline CDR1 is LGHNA and CDR2 is YNFKEQ. The CDR3 coding sequence is TGTGCCAGCAGCCAATCCGGGACAGTCATTCGTGGGGCCAACGTCCTGACTTTC. This gives the protein CASSQSGTVIRGANVLTF.

This clonotype was recorded a few times. CDR3 sequence reads: CASKPEDSQWAGELFF. Written as DNA, the CDR3 is TGCGCCAGCAAACCTGAGGACAGCCAATGGGCCGGGGAGCTGTTTTTT. V is TRBV4-3 and J is TRBJ2-2, with TRBD1 as a possible D gene (6 bases). CDR3 length: 16 amino acids. In germline, CDR1 is LGHNA, CDR2 YSLEER. Trimming removed 7 bases at V and 6 bases at J, with 21 bases between.

The table lists this clonotype with many counts. The chain uses TRBV29-1 and TRBJ2-3, with 7 nucleotides matching TRBD2. With V trimmed by 4 bases and J by 0 bases, 7 bases remained unmatched. This CDR3 spans 15 amino acids. CDR1 is SQVTM, CDR2 ANQGSEA, per germline. The CDR3 region has the DNA TGCAGCGTTGTTGTTTTTAGCGGGAGCACAGATACGCAGTATTTT. It encodes CSVVVFSGSTDTQYF.

This clonotype was counted between two and nine times. CDR3 region: CASGLRGNEQFF. DNA of the CDR3: TGTGCTAGTGGTTTGAGGGGGAATGAGCAGTTCTTC. V is TRBV12-5 and J is TRBJ2-1, with a possible D match to TRBD1 (6 bases). CDR3 length: 12 amino acids. V lost 2 bases, J lost 7 bases, and 6 bases lay in between. Germline V CDR1 and CDR2: LGHNT, FRNRAP.

In its sample, this clonotype was seen a few times. The genes are TRBV14 and TRBJ1-4, with 8 bases that match TRBD1. J lost 7 bases, V lost 6 bases, and 10 bases had no gene match. The CDR3 sequence is 15 residues long. CDR1 is SGHDN, CDR2 FVKESK, per germline. CDR3 sequence (DNA): TGTGCCAGCAGGCTTCCCCAGGGGGCCGGTGAAAAACTGTTTTTT. Translation: CASRLPQGAGEKLFF.

This clonotype came up a few times. This chain uses TRBV9 with TRBJ2-3, with D hard to call. This CDR3 has 14 residues. Per the germline V gene, CDR1 is SGDLS and CDR2 is YYNGEE. V was clipped by 2 bases and J by 1 base, with 8 bases between them. The CDR3: CASSVAGRTDTQYF. CDR3 coding DNA: TGTGCCAGCAGCGTCGCCGGTCGCACAGATACGCAGTATTTT.

This clonotype was observed a handful of times. One end of the junction fails to match germline, which may point to a read error. This chain joins TRBV3-1 and TRBJ2-1; 9 nucleotides match TRBD2. Germline V gives CDR1 LGHDT, CDR2 YNNKEL (reference sequence). CDR3 length: 12 residues. CDR3 bases: TGTGCCAGCAGCCAAGTACGCGGGAGGGCCTGGTTC. Its protein product is CASSQVRGRAWF.

This clonotype showed up many times. V is TRBV6-1 and J is TRBJ2-7, with D possibly TRBD1 on 6 matching bases. The CDR3 is 15 residues long. V lost 7 bases to trimming and J lost 2 bases, with 18 bases between them. Germline V gene data show CDR1 as MNHNS and CDR2 as SASEGT. CDR3 sequence: CASTPRQAKTYEQYF. The CDR3 DNA reads TGTGCCAGCACCCCCCGACAGGCGAAAACCTACGAGCAGTACTTC.

This clonotype was recorded many times. This sequence joins TRBV24-1 and TRBJ2-1; no firm D call. Germline CDR1 and CDR2: KGHDR and SFDVKD. V dropped 3 bases and J dropped 6 bases, with 17 bases sitting between them. The CDR3 is made up of 16 amino acids. The CDR3, as DNA: TGTGCCACCAGTGATATCATGAACACGGTGGTCAATGAGCAGTTCTTC. Translation gives CATSDIMNTVVNEQFF.

The genes are TRBV5-6 and TRBJ2-4; D unclear. The CDR3 spans 14 residues. Germline V gives CDR1 SGHDT, CDR2 YYEEEE. Trimming took 1 base from V and 10 from J, leaving 15 bases between them. The DNA of the CDR3 is TGTGCCAGCAGCTTGATGGGGAATTCCGTTATTCAGTACTTC. Its protein is CASSLMGNSVIQYF. Together with reference TRBV5-6 and TRBJ2-4, the CDR3 gives the full variable domain: DAGVTQSPTHLIKTRGQQVTLRCSPKSGHDTVSWYQQALGQGPQFIFQYYEEEERQRGNFPDRFSGHQFPNYSSELNVNALLLGDSALYLCASSLMGNSVIQYFGAGTRLSVL.

In its sample, this clonotype was seen many times. The rearrangement links TRBV9 to TRBJ2-7; D uncertain. The length of the CDR3 is 14 residues. Per the germline V gene, CDR1 is SGDLS and CDR2 is YYNGEE. V dropped 0 bases and J dropped 0 bases, with 7 bases sitting between them. The CDR3 DNA follows: TGTGCCAGCAGCGTAGAGGATAGCTCCTACGAGCAGTACTTC. Translated, it gives CASSVEDSSYEQYF.

This clonotype came up a few times. The genes are TRBV12-3 or TRBV12-4 and TRBJ2-1; 9 nucleotides align to TRBD1. The CDR3 has 19 amino acids. The trim removed 8 bases at V and 4 bases at J, leaving 21 bases unmatched. The CDR3 nucleotides read TGTGCCAGCGGTAGCCTCGGGACAGGGAAATTCGGGGCTTACAATGAGCAGTTCTTC. It specifies CASGSLGTGKFGAYNEQFF.

The rearrangement uses TRBV20-1 and TRBJ2-1, with 11 bases that match TRBD2. Germline CDR1 DFQATT, CDR2 SNEGSKA (reference sequence). The CDR3 covers 14 residues. V was pared by 6 bases and J by 7 bases, with 8 bases of the junction left unmatched. The CDR3 DNA follows: TGCAGTGCCATAGCGGGGGGGCCTGGGAATGAGCAGTTCTTC. Amino acid sequence: CSAIAGGPGNEQFF.

As to this clonotype: Sequence at one end of the junction differs from germline and may be a read error. The chain links TRBV10-3 to TRBJ1-1; D gene unclear. The CDR3 runs 13 residues. Germline V CDR1 and CDR2: ENHRY, SYGVKD. CDR3 nucleotides: TGTGCCATCAGTGATCTCAGTTCGGCTGAGGCTTTCTTT. Encoded protein: CAISDLSSAEAFF.

This clonotype has a count of ten or more. This sequence joins TRBV12-3 or TRBV12-4 and TRBJ2-5; tentatively, D is TRBD1 or TRBD2 (5 bases each). Trimming removed 1 base at V and 5 bases at J, with 14 bases between. This CDR3 is 15 amino acids long. The CDR3 loop is CASSLDGPEGETQYF. CDR3 DNA sequence: TGTGCCAGCAGTTTAGACGGCCCCGAGGGGGAGACCCAGTACTTC.

This clonotype was seen a handful of times. CDR3 loop: CASSQAKELGVDEQFF. The CDR3 DNA reads TGCGCCAGCAGCCAAGCCAAGGAGTTGGGAGTCGATGAGCAGTTCTTC. V is TRBV4-3 and J is TRBJ2-1, with a weak D call TRBD2 (5 bases). Trimming took off 1 base at V and 8 bases at J, with 18 bases between the two ends. The length of the CDR3 is 16 residues. Germline CDR1 is LGHNA and CDR2 is YSLEER.

The chain is built from TRBV6-1 and TRBJ2-7; D possibly corresponds to TRBD2 (6 bases). Germline loops: CDR1 MNHNS, CDR2 SASEGT. The CDR3 length is 18 residues. Trimming removed 8 bases at V and 1 base at J, with 27 bases between. This CDR3 is CASLQSPIYSGESYEQYF. CDR3 nucleotides: TGTGCCAGCCTTCAATCCCCAATATATAGCGGAGAGTCCTACGAGCAGTACTTC.

This clonotype was picked up a small number of times. The chain recombines TRBV20-1 with TRBJ1-6; no definite D call. Trimming pared 6 bases from V and 0 bases from J, leaving 15 bases between. The CDR3 runs 16 residues. The germline gives CDR1 DFQATT, CDR2 SNEGSKA (reference sequence). CDR3 protein: CSADPRVFSYNSPLHF. The DNA for the CDR3 is TGCAGTGCCGATCCCCGCGTATTCTCCTATAATTCACCCCTCCACTTT.

This clonotype has more than one count but fewer than ten. The chain carries TRBV20-1 and TRBJ2-1, with 10 bases aligning to TRBD2. The J segment lost 3 bases and the V segment lost 2 bases, leaving 4 bases of the junction unmatched. This CDR3 has 15 residues. CDR1 and CDR2 (germline): DFQATT, SNEGSKA (reference sequence). Here the CDR3 DNA reads TGCAGTGCTAGACCCATAGCGGGGGGCTACAATGAGCAGTTCTTC. This codes for CSARPIAGGYNEQFF.

This clonotype was counted a few times. J is TRBJ2-7 and V is TRBV3-1, with TRBD2 matching 12 bases. Trimming removed 1 base from V and 1 base from J; junction bases left unmatched: 5. Germline-derived CDR1 and CDR2 are LGHDT and YNNKEL (reference sequence). This CDR3 is 17 amino acids long. CDR3 bases: TGTGCCAGCAGCCAAGGAACTAGCGGGGGGCAATCCTACGAGCAGTACTTC. This sequence encodes CASSQGTSGGQSYEQYF.

This clonotype was seen at least ten times. The chain links TRBV12-3 or TRBV12-4 to TRBJ2-7; tentatively, D is TRBD1 (5 bases). Trimming removed 1 base from V and 13 bases from J, with 29 bases in between. This CDR3 has 17 residues. The CDR3 sequence: CASSLVCWGQGGSLGYF. The CDR3 region has the DNA TGTGCCAGCAGTTTAGTTTGCTGGGGTCAGGGTGGTTCTTTGGGATACTTC.

This clonotype was seen a few times. The chain combines TRBV6-1 with TRBJ1-5; D is unresolved. The V and J ends lost 7 bases and 0 bases respectively, with 7 bases between them. CDR1 is MNHNS and CDR2 is SASEGT in the germline V gene. The CDR3 runs to 13 residues. The CDR3 nucleotides are TGTGCCAGCACCGCGGATAGCAATCAGCCCCAGCATTTT. As protein: CASTADSNQPQHF.

This clonotype was detected ten times or more. The rearrangement uses TRBV5-1 and TRBJ2-2, with D possibly being TRBD1 (6 bases). The CDR3 loop spans 14 amino acids. The V gene lost 2 bases and the J gene lost 5 bases, with 10 bases spanning the gap. Germline CDR1 SGHRS, CDR2 YFSETQ. DNA of the CDR3: TGCGCCAGCAGCTTAACAGGGTTAACCGGGGAGCTGTTTTTT. This gives the protein CASSLTGLTGELFF.

This clonotype has only a few counts. The chain recombines TRBV9 with TRBJ2-3, with D perhaps given as TRBD1 or TRBD2 (5 bases each). With 0 bases removed from V and 4 bases from J, the gap between germline ends came to 12 bases. The CDR3 sequence is 15 residues long. Germline-derived CDR1 and CDR2 are SGDLS and YYNGEE. The CDR3 nucleotides are TGTGCCAGCAGCGTAGCCGGGGCTCGGGCAGATACGCAGTATTTT. Residues: CASSVAGARADTQYF.